One sample yielded the 25 T cell receptor beta chains listed below, sequenced in a study of CD8 T cells in Susac syndrome. It was with random hexamers that roughly 0.45 to 1 ug RNA was reverse transcribed. TCRdb analysed the immunoSEQ multiplex PCR reads with MiXCR anew, one entry per CDR3 protein. The repertoire holds more than 150,000 distinct CDR3 sequences, with about 94% as singletons. The sample taken for sequencing was CD4+ T cells from PBMCs. These receptor sequences come from a human donor with Susac syndrome.

The chain recombines TRBV4-3 with TRBJ2-7; the D is unclear. This CDR3 is built from 13 residues. Trimming removed 1 base at V and 3 bases at J, with 7 bases between. Germline assignment: CDR1 LGHNA and CDR2 YSLEER. The CDR3 spells CASSQVYGYEQYF. The DNA of the CDR3 is TGCGCCAGCAGCCAAGTATACGGCTACGAGCAGTACTTC.

V gene TRBV20-1 combines with J gene TRBJ2-5; 7 positions agree with TRBD2. CDR3 length: 17 residues. V dropped 3 bases and J dropped 2; count of bases not matched to a gene: 15. Germline V gene data show CDR1 as DFQATT and CDR2 as SNEGSKA (reference sequence). The CDR3 is CSASGTHRGGRQETQYF. DNA for the CDR3: TGCAGTGCTAGCGGGACCCACCGGGGCGGGAGACAAGAGACCCAGTACTTC.

The chain couples TRBV5-4 to TRBJ2-7, with D possibly being TRBD1 or TRBD2 (6 bases each). The V end lost 1 base, the J end lost 0 bases, and 11 bases lay between the germline ends. This CDR3 is built from 15 residues. Germline values: CDR1 SGHNT, CDR2 YYREEE (reference sequence). The CDR3 DNA reads as TGTGCCAGCAGCTTGCCGGGGGCGAGCTCCTACGAGCAGTACTTC. As protein: CASSLPGASSYEQYF.

The chain couples TRBV20-1 to TRBJ2-5; D tentatively fits TRBD1 or TRBD2 (5 bases each). V was shortened by 0 bases and J by 10 bases, with 21 bases between the two germline ends. This CDR3 spans 15 amino acids. Germline V gene lookup returns CDR1 DFQATT and CDR2 SNEGSKA (reference sequence). CDR3 sequence: CSARDPGMRGWGQYF. The CDR3 DNA follows: TGCAGTGCTAGAGACCCCGGAATGAGGGGATGGGGCCAGTACTTC.

This chain uses TRBV5-1 with TRBJ2-1, with D uncertain. Germline V gene lookup returns CDR1 SGHRS and CDR2 YFSETQ. V was shortened by 5 bases and J by 8 bases, with 8 bases between the two germline ends. This CDR3 is 11 amino acids long. CDR3 DNA sequence: TGCGCCAGCAGTGTTGTAGATGAGCAGTTCTTC. Translated, it gives CASSVVDEQFF. Full variable domain (outside the CDR3, taken from reference TRBV5-1 and TRBJ2-1): KAGVTQTPRYLIKTRGQQVTLSCSPISGHRSVSWYQQTPGQGLQFLFEYFSETQRNKGNFPGRFSGRQFSNSRSEMNVSTLELGDSALYLCASSVVDEQFFGPGTRLTVL.

The J gene is TRBJ2-6, the V gene TRBV7-8; D is undetermined. This CDR3 contains 17 residues. V was pared by 0 bases and J by 0 bases, with 9 bases between. Germline V lookup: CDR1 SGHVS, CDR2 FQNEAQ. For the CDR3, the DNA is TGTGCCAGCAGCTTAGCGGGGTGGATCTCTGGGGCCAACGTCCTGACTTTC. It encodes CASSLAGWISGANVLTF.

The gene calls are TRBV20-1 and TRBJ2-5; TRBD1 agrees at 7 bases. V was pared by 5 bases and J by 4 bases, with 7 bases of the junction left unmatched. In germline, CDR1 is DFQATT, CDR2 SNEGSKA (reference sequence). This CDR3 is 13 amino acids long. Written as DNA, the CDR3 is TGCAGTGCTGGACAGGTGGGACGAGAGACCCAGTACTTC. Translating gives CSAGQVGRETQYF.

This chain links TRBV7-2 with TRBJ1-1; 8 bases are a match to TRBD1. The CDR3 covers 14 residues. Trimming took 5 bases from V and 5 from J; bases not matched to a gene: 7. CDR1 is SGHTA and CDR2 is FQGNSA in the germline V gene. This CDR3 reads CASSPSRGRTEAFF. In DNA form, the CDR3 reads TGTGCCAGCAGCCCGAGCAGGGGGCGGACTGAAGCTTTCTTT.

The rearrangement links TRBV5-1 to TRBJ1-2; D perhaps matches TRBD1 (5 bases). Trimming removed 0 bases from V and 8 bases from J, with 23 bases in between. The CDR3 is 17 amino acids. Germline CDR1 and CDR2: SGHRS and YFSETQ. The CDR3 protein is CASSLVVGASGREGYTF. In DNA form, the CDR3 reads TGCGCCAGCAGCTTGGTAGTTGGGGCCTCCGGACGGGAGGGCTACACCTTC. Supplemented by reference TRBV5-1 and TRBJ1-2, the full variable domain reads KAGVTQTPRYLIKTRGQQVTLSCSPISGHRSVSWYQQTPGQGLQFLFEYFSETQRNKGNFPGRFSGRQFSNSRSEMNVSTLELGDSALYLCASSLVVGASGREGYTFGSGTRLTVV.

This chain joins TRBV10-3 and TRBJ2-1, with unresolved D. This CDR3 spans 12 amino acids. In germline, CDR1 is ENHRY, CDR2 SYGVKD. Trimming took 2 bases from V and 9 from J, leaving 8 bases between them. For the CDR3, the DNA is TGTGCCATCAGTGAGGCCGACACTGAGCAGTTCTTC. This gives the protein CAISEADTEQFF.

The V and J genes are TRBV12-3 or TRBV12-4 and TRBJ2-5; 7 bases match TRBD2. The CDR3 runs to 13 residues. The J segment lost 4 bases and the V segment lost 10 bases, leaving 9 bases of the junction unmatched. DNA of the CDR3: TGTGCCACGCGCGCGGGGGAAAGAGAGACCCAGTACTTC. Its translation is CATRAGERETQYF.

In its sample, this clonotype was seen once. This chain connects TRBV18 to TRBJ1-1, with TRBD1 as a possible D gene (5 bases). The CDR3 loop spans 13 amino acids. The ends were cut back, 5 bases at V and 3 bases at J, with 10 bases in the middle. From germline, CDR1 is KGHSH and CDR2 LQKENI. Written as DNA, the CDR3 is TGTGCCAGCTCAGGTCTCAGGGACACTGAAGCTTTCTTT. Its translation: CASSGLRDTEAFF.

This clonotype appeared a single time. The chain carries TRBV7-9 and TRBJ1-4, with 9 bases lining up with TRBD1. The ends lost 4 bases at V and 5 bases at J; junction bases unmatched: 5. The germline V gene has CDR1 SEHNR and CDR2 FQNEAQ (reference sequence). CDR3 length: 15 residues. Written as DNA, the CDR3 is TGTGCCAGCAGCTGGTCCGGGACAGGGAATGAAAAACTGTTTTTT. Amino acid sequence: CASSWSGTGNEKLFF.

The chain couples TRBV6-5 to TRBJ1-2; D gene uncertain. The V gene lost 7 bases and the J gene lost 2 bases, with 14 bases spanning the gap. Germline V gives CDR1 MNHEY, CDR2 SVGAGI. The CDR3 contains 14 residues. In DNA form, the CDR3 reads TGTGCCAGCACCCCTCGGGCCCGCAACTATGGCTACACCTTC. Protein: CASTPRARNYGYTF.

The chain employs TRBV30 and TRBJ2-5; unclear D gene. The CDR3 consists of 15 residues. The germline CDR1 and CDR2 sequences are GTSNPN and SVGIG (reference sequence). V lost 2 bases to trimming and J lost 4 bases, with 17 bases between them. The CDR3 sequence: CAWSIWPLGGETQYF. For the CDR3, the DNA is TGTGCCTGGAGTATCTGGCCCCTAGGTGGAGAGACCCAGTACTTC. Drawing the rest from reference TRBV30 and TRBJ2-5, the complete variable domain is SQTIHQWPATLVQPVGSPLSLECTVEGTSNPNLYWYRQAAGRGLQLLFYSVGIGQISSEVPQNLSASRPQDRQFILSSKKLLLSDSGFYLCAWSIWPLGGETQYFGPGTRLLVL.

This chain joins TRBV6-1 and TRBJ2-4; 9 positions agree with TRBD1. This CDR3 has 16 residues. CDR1 is MNHNS, CDR2 SASEGT, per germline. J lost 6 bases, V lost 6 bases, and 12 bases had no gene match. The CDR3 DNA sequence: TGTGCCAGCAGAAACCGGGACAGGGATTGGGGAAACATTCAGTACTTC. It specifies CASRNRDRDWGNIQYF.

The rearrangement uses TRBV7-9 and TRBJ2-6; D not certain. CDR3 length equals 16 residues. Trimming stripped 11 bases from V and 0 bases from J, with 17 bases between. The germline V gene has CDR1 SEHNR and CDR2 FQNEAQ (reference sequence). In DNA, the CDR3 is TGTGCCTGTACGGACGGTAACACCTCTGGGGCCAACGTCCTGACTTTC. As protein: CACTDGNTSGANVLTF.

This chain connects TRBV19 to TRBJ1-1; TRBD1 agrees at 11 bases. Germline assignment: CDR1 LNHDA and CDR2 SQIVND (reference sequence). The J segment lost 0 bases and the V segment lost 6 bases, leaving 3 bases of the junction unmatched. This CDR3 is 15 amino acids long. This chain's CDR3 is CASRGTGGMNTEAFF. In DNA form, the CDR3 reads TGTGCCAGTAGAGGGACAGGGGGGATGAACACTGAAGCTTTCTTT.

The chain employs TRBV30 and TRBJ1-1; D ambiguous. In germline, CDR1 is GTSNPN, CDR2 SVGIG (reference sequence). CDR3 length: 13 residues. The germline V and J ends were trimmed by 1 base and 0 bases, with 6 bases remaining between them. In nucleotides, the CDR3 is TGTGCCTGGAGTGAAAACATGAACACTGAAGCTTTCTTT. Encoded protein: CAWSENMNTEAFF.

The J gene is TRBJ1-5, the V gene TRBV20-1; perhaps TRBD1 as D (6 bases). The germline V gene has CDR1 DFQATT and CDR2 SNEGSKA (reference sequence). This CDR3 contains 15 residues. V dropped 6 bases and J dropped 4 bases, with 19 bases sitting between them. The DNA for the CDR3 is TGCAGTGCCTTAGGGCATACAGGGCCAAATCAGCCCCAGCATTTT. Translating it yields CSALGHTGPNQPQHF.

The V and J genes are TRBV6-2 or TRBV6-3 and TRBJ2-7, with TRBD2 matching 9 bases. CDR1 is MNHEY, CDR2 SVGEGT, per germline. V lost 4 bases to trimming and J lost 6 bases; unmatched junction nucleotides: 4. The CDR3 spans 13 residues. The CDR3 loop is CASSLAGATEQYF. The CDR3 DNA reads TGTGCCAGCAGTTTAGCGGGGGCTACCGAGCAGTACTTC.

The chain links TRBV5-4 to TRBJ1-4, with D unclear. V was shortened by 0 bases and J by 5 bases, with 8 bases between the two germline ends. The CDR3 length is 14 residues. CDR1 and CDR2 from the germline V gene are SGHNT and YYREEE (reference sequence). The CDR3 DNA follows: TGTGCCAGCAGCTTGGTTCCGACAAATGAAAAACTGTTTTTT. Translating gives CASSLVPTNEKLFF.

The gene calls are TRBV27 and TRBJ1-1; 7 nucleotides match TRBD1. J gave up 3 bases and V 5 bases, and 6 bases lay outside the gene matches. The CDR3 covers 14 residues. Looked up from germline, CDR1 is MNHEY and CDR2 is SMNVEV (reference sequence). CDR3 sequence: CASSKGQPYTEAFF. CDR3 coding DNA: TGTGCCAGCAGTAAGGGACAGCCCTACACTGAAGCTTTCTTT.

The genes are TRBV20-1 and TRBJ2-7; 9 nucleotides match TRBD1. This CDR3 has 14 residues. V lost 3 bases to trimming and J lost 4 bases; unmatched junction nucleotides: 7. Germline loops: CDR1 DFQATT, CDR2 SNEGSKA (reference sequence). The CDR3 DNA is TGCAGTGCTAGTTCGACAGGGGGGAAGTACGAGCAGTACTTC. Translating it yields CSASSTGGKYEQYF.

This chain connects TRBV20-1 to TRBJ1-6, with D hard to call. CDR3 length equals 14 residues. V lost 0 bases to trimming and J lost 2 bases, with 5 bases between them. Germline V gives CDR1 DFQATT, CDR2 SNEGSKA (reference sequence). CDR3 nucleotides: TGCAGTGCTAGAGATAACCCCTATAATTCACCCCTCCACTTT. Translating it yields CSARDNPYNSPLHF.